This is a list of T cell receptor beta chains from one sample in a study of untreated major depressive disorder. Only in-frame clones appear in the TCRdb table, and some are missing; sequencing was by immunoSEQ multiplex PCR. The table includes 25,000 to 30,000 clones, 90% to 95% detected once. The source material was CD4+ T cells from PBMCs. The receptors were sampled from a woman under 40 with major depressive disorder. CDR3s include the opening cysteine and the closing phenylalanine or tryptophan. The order of the fields is D gene, J gene, V gene, clone size, CDR3 protein, CDR3 DNA. The D gene is left open where the match is weak. Rows give clone size only sometimes, using once, few, many, or a class for an expanded clone.

D: -; J: TRBJ1-5; V: TRBV28; size: once; CDR3: CASSPSEGSNQPQHF; DNA: TGTGCCAGCAGTCCGTCGGAGGGGTCCAATCAGCCCCAGCATTTT
D: -; J: TRBJ2-6; V: TRBV19; size: -; CDR3: CASRRSASSGANVLTF; DNA: TGTGCCAGTAGAAGGTCCGCCAGCTCTGGGGCCAACGTCCTGACTTTC
D: -; J: TRBJ2-3; V: TRBV2; size: -; CDR3: CASSEVDYRSTDTQYF; DNA: TGTGCCAGCAGTGAAGTAGACTACCGAAGCACAGATACGCAGTATTTT
D: TRBD2; J: TRBJ2-3; V: TRBV5-1; size: -; CDR3: CASRDGGFTDTQYF; DNA: TGCGCCAGCAGAGACGGGGGGTTCACAGATACGCAGTATTTT
D: -; J: TRBJ1-2; V: TRBV14; size: -; CDR3: CASSQAAANYGYTF; DNA: TGTGCCAGCAGCCAGGCAGCAGCTAACTATGGCTACACCTTC
D: -; J: TRBJ1-2; V: TRBV25-1; size: -; CDR3: CASSEWGTGPYGYTF; DNA: TGTGCCAGCAGTGAATGGGGTACAGGGCCCTATGGCTACACCTTC
D: -; J: TRBJ1-1; V: TRBV4-2; size: -; CDR3: CASSPAGRAEAFF; DNA: TGTGCCAGCAGCCCGGCGGGGAGGGCTGAAGCTTTCTTT
D: -; J: TRBJ2-5; V: TRBV7-9; size: -; CDR3: CASSLGLARETQYF; DNA: TGTGCCAGCAGCTTAGGGTTAGCGAGGGAGACCCAGTACTTC
D: TRBD1; J: TRBJ2-7; V: TRBV6-5; size: -; CDR3: CASSTGQPYEQYF; DNA: TGTGCCAGCAGTACGGGACAGCCCTACGAGCAGTACTTC
D: TRBD1; J: TRBJ1-2; V: TRBV18; size: -; CDR3: CASSPSGTEYGYTF; DNA: TGTGCCAGCTCACCATCCGGGACAGAGTATGGCTACACCTTC
D: -; J: TRBJ1-1; V: TRBV6-5; size: -; CDR3: CASSYGLEVEAFF; DNA: TGTGCCAGCAGTTACGGGCTTGAGGTTGAAGCTTTCTTT
D: TRBD1; J: TRBJ2-5; V: TRBV5-1; size: once; CDR3: CASSVDRVETQYF; DNA: TGCGCCAGCAGCGTTGACAGGGTAGAGACCCAGTACTTC
D: -; J: TRBJ1-4; V: TRBV28; size: -; CDR3: CASSSAPNGLFF; DNA: TGTGCCAGCAGTTCAGCCCCCAATGGGCTGTTTTTT
D: -; J: TRBJ2-1; V: TRBV6-1; size: -; CDR3: CASSAGRRGRNEQFF; DNA: TGTGCCAGCAGTGCTGGTCGCCGGGGGCGGAATGAGCAGTTCTTC
D: -; J: TRBJ1-6; V: TRBV4-1; size: -; CDR3: CASSQEARGFWSPLHF; DNA: TGCGCCAGCAGTCAAGAGGCTAGGGGGTTTTGGTCACCCCTCCACTTT